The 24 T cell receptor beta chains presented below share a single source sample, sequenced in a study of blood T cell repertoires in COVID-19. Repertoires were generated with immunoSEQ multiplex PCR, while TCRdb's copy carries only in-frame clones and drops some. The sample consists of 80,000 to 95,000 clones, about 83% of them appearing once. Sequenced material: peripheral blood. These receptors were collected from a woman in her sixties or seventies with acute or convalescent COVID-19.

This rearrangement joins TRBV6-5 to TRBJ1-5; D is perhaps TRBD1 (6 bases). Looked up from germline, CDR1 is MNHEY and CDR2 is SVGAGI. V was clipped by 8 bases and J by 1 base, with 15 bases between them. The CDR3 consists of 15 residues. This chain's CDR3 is CASLFRGLSNQPQHF. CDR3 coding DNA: TGTGCCAGCCTCTTCAGGGGCTTAAGCAATCAGCCCCAGCATTTT.

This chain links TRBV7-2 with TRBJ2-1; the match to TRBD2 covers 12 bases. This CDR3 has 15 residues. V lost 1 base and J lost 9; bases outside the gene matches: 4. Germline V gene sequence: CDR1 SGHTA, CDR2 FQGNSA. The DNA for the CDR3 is TGTGCCAGCAGCTTAGAACTAGCGGGAGGAGGTGAGCAGTTCTTC. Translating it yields CASSLELAGGGEQFF. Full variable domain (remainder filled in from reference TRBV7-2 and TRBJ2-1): GAGVSQSPSNKVTEKGKDVELRCDPISGHTALYWYRQSLGQGLEFLIYFQGNSAPDKSGLPSDRFSAERTGGSVSTLTIQRTQQEDSAVYLCASSLELAGGGEQFFGPGTRLTVL.

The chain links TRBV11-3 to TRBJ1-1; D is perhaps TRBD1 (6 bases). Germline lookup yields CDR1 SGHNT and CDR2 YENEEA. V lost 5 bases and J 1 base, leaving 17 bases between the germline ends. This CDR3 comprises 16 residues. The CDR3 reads CASSQITTGSNTEAFF. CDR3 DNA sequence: TGTGCCAGCAGCCAAATCACGACAGGCTCGAACACTGAAGCTTTCTTT.

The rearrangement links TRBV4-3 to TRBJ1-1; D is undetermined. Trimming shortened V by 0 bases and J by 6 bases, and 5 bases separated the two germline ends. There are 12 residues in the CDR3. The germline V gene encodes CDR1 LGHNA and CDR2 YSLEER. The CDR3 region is CASSQDRSEAFF. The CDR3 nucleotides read TGCGCCAGCAGCCAAGATAGATCTGAAGCTTTCTTT.

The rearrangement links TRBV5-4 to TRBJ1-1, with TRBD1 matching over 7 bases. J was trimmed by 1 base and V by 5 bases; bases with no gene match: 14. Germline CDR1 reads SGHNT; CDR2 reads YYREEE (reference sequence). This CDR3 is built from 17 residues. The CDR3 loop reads CASRMGASGTANTEAFF. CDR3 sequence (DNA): TGTGCCAGCAGGATGGGGGCATCCGGGACAGCGAACACTGAAGCTTTCTTT.

DNA of the CDR3: TGTGCCAGCAGCTTAGGAGGCAGCTATAATGAAAAACTGTTTTTT. Its translation is CASSLGGSYNEKLFF. V and J are TRBV7-9 and TRBJ1-4, with D hard to call. V was pared by 1 base and J by 4 bases, with 10 bases between. The CDR3 has 15 amino acids. CDR1 and CDR2 (germline): SEHNR, FQNEAQ (reference sequence).

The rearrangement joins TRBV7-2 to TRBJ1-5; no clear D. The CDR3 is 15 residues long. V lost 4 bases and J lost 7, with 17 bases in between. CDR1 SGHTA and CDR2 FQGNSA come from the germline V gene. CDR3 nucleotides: TGTGCCAGCAGCTCCGTAGACGGACTCCGGCAGCCCCAGCATTTT. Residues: CASSSVDGLRQPQHF. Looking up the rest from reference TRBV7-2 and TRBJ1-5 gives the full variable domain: GAGVSQSPSNKVTEKGKDVELRCDPISGHTALYWYRQSLGQGLEFLIYFQGNSAPDKSGLPSDRFSAERTGGSVSTLTIQRTQQEDSAVYLCASSSVDGLRQPQHFGDGTRLSIL.

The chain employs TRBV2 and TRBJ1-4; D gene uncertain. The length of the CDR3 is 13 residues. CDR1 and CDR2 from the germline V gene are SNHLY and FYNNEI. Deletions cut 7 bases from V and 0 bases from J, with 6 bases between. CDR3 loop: CASKRSTNEKLFF. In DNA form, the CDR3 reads TGTGCCAGCAAGCGGTCAACTAATGAAAAACTGTTTTTT.

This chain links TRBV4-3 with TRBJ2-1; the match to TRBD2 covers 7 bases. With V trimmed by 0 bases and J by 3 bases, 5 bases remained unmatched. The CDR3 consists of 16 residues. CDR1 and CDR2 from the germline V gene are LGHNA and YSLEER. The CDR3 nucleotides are TGCGCCAGCAGCCAAGACCCCGGGACTATCTACAATGAGCAGTTCTTC. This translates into CASSQDPGTIYNEQFF.

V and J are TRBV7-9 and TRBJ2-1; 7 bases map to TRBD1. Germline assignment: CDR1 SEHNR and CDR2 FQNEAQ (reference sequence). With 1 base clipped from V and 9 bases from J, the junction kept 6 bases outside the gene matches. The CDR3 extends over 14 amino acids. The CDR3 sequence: CASSLGTGDSEQFF. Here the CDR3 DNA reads TGTGCCAGCAGCTTAGGAACAGGGGATAGTGAGCAGTTCTTC.

The CDR3 region has the DNA TGCGCCAGCAGCCCGGAGGCAGGCCTGTCTGGAAACACCATATATTTT. Amino acids: CASSPEAGLSGNTIYF. The chain recombines TRBV5-1 with TRBJ1-3; D gene ambiguous. The germline gives CDR1 SGHRS, CDR2 YFSETQ. The V end lost 4 bases, the J end lost 1 base, and 15 bases lay between the germline ends. CDR3 length: 16 amino acids.

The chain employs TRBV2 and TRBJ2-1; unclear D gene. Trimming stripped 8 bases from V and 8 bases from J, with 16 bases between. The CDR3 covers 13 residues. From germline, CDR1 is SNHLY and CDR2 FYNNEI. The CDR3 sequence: CASLHAAGYEQFF. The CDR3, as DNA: TGTGCCAGCCTCCATGCCGCCGGGTATGAGCAGTTCTTC.

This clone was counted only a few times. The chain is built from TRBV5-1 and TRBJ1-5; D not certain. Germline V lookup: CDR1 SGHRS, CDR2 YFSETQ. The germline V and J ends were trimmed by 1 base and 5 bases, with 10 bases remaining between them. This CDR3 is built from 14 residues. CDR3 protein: CASSLLPGDQPQHF. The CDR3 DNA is TGCGCCAGCAGCTTGTTGCCAGGCGATCAGCCCCAGCATTTT.

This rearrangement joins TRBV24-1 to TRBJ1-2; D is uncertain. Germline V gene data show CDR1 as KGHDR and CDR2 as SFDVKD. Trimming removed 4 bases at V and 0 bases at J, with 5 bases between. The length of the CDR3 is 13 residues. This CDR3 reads CATSERANYGYTF. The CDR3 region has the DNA TGTGCCACCAGTGAGCGAGCTAACTATGGCTACACCTTC.

CDR3 protein: CASSSSRVSNQPQHF. CDR3 coding DNA: TGTGCCAGTAGTTCATCCAGGGTAAGCAATCAGCCCCAGCATTTT. The V and J genes are TRBV19 and TRBJ1-5; possible D gene TRBD1, 5 bases. V lost 5 bases and J 1 base, leaving 12 bases between the germline ends. Germline V lookup: CDR1 LNHDA, CDR2 SQIVND (reference sequence). This CDR3 is built from 15 residues.

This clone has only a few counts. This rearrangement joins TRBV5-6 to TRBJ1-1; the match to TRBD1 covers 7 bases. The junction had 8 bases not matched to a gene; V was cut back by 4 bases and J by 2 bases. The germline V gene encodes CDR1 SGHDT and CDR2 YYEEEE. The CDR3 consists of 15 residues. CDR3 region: CASSQIRQGNTEAFF. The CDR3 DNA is TGTGCCAGCAGCCAAATTCGACAGGGAAACACTGAAGCTTTCTTT.

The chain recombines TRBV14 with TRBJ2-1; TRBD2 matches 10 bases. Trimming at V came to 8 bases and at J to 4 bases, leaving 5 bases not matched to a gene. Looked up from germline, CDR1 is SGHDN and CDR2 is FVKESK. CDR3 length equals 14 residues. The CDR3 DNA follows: TGTGCCAGCCAACGGACTAGCGGATACAATGAGCAGTTCTTC. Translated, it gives CASQRTSGYNEQFF.

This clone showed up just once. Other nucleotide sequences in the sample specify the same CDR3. The CDR3 DNA reads TGCGCCAGCAGCAGGGGACAGGGGGGTCTCTATGGCTACACCTTC. Translation: CASSRGQGGLYGYTF. V and J are TRBV5-1 and TRBJ1-2; 11 bases fit TRBD1. The CDR3 extends over 15 amino acids. Germline V gene sequence: CDR1 SGHRS, CDR2 YFSETQ. V dropped 4 bases and J dropped 4; count of bases not matched to a gene: 6.

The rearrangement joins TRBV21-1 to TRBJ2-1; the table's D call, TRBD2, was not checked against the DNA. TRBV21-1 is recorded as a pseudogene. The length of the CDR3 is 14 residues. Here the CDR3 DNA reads TGTGCCAGCAGCAAAGGTACGGCGGACAATGAGCAGTTCTTC. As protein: CASSKGTADNEQFF.

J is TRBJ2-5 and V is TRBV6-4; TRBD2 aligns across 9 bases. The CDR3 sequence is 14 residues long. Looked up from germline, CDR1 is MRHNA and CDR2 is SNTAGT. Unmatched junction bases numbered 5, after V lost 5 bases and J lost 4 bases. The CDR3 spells CASSQAGGSETQYF. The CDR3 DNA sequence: TGTGCCAGCAGTCAAGCGGGAGGTTCAGAGACCCAGTACTTC.

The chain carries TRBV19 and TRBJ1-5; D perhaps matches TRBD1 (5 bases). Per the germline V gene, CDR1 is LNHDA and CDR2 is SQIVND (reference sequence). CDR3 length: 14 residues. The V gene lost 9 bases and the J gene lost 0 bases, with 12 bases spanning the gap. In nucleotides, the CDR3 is TGTGCCAGCTCAGGGACTTATAGCAATCAGCCCCAGCATTTT. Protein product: CASSGTYSNQPQHF.

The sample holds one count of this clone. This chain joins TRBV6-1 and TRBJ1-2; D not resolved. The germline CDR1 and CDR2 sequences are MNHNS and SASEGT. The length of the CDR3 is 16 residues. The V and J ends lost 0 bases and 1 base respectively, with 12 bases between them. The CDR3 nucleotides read TGTGCCAGCAGTGAAGCGCTTTATGGAGTTAACTATGGCTACACCTTC. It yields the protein CASSEALYGVNYGYTF.

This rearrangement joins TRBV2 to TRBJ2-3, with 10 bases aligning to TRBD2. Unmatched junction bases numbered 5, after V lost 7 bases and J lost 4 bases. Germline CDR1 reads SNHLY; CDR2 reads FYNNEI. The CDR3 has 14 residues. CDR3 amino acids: CASNERGGSDTQYF. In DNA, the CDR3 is TGTGCCAGCAATGAGCGGGGGGGTTCAGATACGCAGTATTTT.

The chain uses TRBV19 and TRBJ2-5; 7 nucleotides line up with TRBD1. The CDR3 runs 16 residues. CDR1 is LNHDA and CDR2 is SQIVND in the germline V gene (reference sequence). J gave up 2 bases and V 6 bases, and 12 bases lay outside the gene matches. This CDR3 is CASSGKVGTVQETQYF. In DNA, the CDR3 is TGTGCCAGTAGCGGGAAGGTTGGGACAGTTCAAGAGACCCAGTACTTC. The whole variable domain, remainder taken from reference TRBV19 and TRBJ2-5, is DGGITQSPKYLFRKEGQNVTLSCEQNLNHDAMYWYRQDPGQGLRLIYYSQIVNDFQKGDIAEGYSVSREKKESFPLTVTSAQKNPTAFYLCASSGKVGTVQETQYFGPGTRLLVL.